This TCR beta chain comes out of a study of T cells in Graves' hyperthyroidism and ophthalmopathy. Study results and caveats: In blood, most of the thyroid clonotypes expanded above 0.001 were also present.

About this clonotype itself: Its antigen is unidentified.

Researchers took RNA transcripts and amplified the TCR beta CDR3 regions from them. The study used the HTBI primer set for a first-round RT-PCR of the TCR CDR3. Each CDR3 protein is one row after TCRdb ran MiXCR on the multiplex PCR reads. The sample lists 250,000 or so distinct CDR3 sequences, about a sixth occurring once. CDR3 size: 14 residues. V lost 2 bases to trimming and J lost 5 bases, with 10 bases between them. The germline gives CDR1 KGHSH, CDR2 LQKENI. The sequence derives from a woman between 18 and 29 years old with Graves' ophthalmopathy. The chain joins TRBV18 to TRBJ1-5; D is undetermined. Sequencing was carried out using blood. In DNA form, the CDR3 reads TGTGCCAGCTCACCAGGTGCGAGGGATCAGCCCCAGCATTTT. Translation gives CASSPGARDQPQHF.